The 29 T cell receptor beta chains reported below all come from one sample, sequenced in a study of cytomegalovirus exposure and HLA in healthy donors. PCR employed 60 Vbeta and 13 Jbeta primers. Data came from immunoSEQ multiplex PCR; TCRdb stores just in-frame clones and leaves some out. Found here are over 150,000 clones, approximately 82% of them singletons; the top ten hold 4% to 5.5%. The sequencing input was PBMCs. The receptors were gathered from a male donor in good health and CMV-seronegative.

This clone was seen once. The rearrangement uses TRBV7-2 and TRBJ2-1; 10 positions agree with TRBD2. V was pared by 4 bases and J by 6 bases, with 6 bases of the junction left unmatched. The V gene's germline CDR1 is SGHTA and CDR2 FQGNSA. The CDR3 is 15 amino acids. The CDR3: CASSSTSGTGNEQFF. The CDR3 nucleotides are TGTGCCAGCAGCTCTACTAGCGGGACGGGCAATGAGCAGTTCTTC. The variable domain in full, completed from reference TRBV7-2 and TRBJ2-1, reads GAGVSQSPSNKVTEKGKDVELRCDPISGHTALYWYRQSLGQGLEFLIYFQGNSAPDKSGLPSDRFSAERTGGSVSTLTIQRTQQEDSAVYLCASSSTSGTGNEQFFGPGTRLTVL.

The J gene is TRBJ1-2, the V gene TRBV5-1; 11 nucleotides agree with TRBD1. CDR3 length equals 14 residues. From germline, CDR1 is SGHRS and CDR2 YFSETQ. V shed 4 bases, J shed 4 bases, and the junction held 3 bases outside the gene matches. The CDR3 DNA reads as TGCGCCAGCAGCAGGGGACAGGGGGGCTATGGCTACACCTTC. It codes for CASSRGQGGYGYTF.

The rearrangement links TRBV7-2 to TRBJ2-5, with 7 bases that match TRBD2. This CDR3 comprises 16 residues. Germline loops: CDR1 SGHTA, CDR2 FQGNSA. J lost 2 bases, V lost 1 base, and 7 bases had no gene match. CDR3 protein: CASSLGLAATQETQYF. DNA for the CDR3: TGTGCCAGCAGCTTAGGACTAGCAGCCACTCAAGAGACCCAGTACTTC.

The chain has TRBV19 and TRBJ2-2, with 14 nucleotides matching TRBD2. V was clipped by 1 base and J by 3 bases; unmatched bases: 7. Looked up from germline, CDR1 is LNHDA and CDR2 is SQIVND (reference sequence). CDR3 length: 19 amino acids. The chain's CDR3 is CASSIAPGLAGAHTGELFF. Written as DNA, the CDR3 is TGTGCCAGTAGTATAGCGCCGGGACTAGCGGGAGCCCACACCGGGGAGCTGTTTTTT.

CDR3 nucleotides: TGTGCCAGCAGTTTGTTGGAAGGACGGGGGGACGAGCAGTACTTC. Its translation is CASSLLEGRGDEQYF. The chain joins TRBV27 to TRBJ2-5; 7 nucleotides match TRBD2. The J call may be incorrect, as the DNA end agrees better with TRBJ2-7. CDR1 and CDR2 from the germline V gene are MNHEY and SMNVEV (reference sequence). The CDR3 runs 15 residues.

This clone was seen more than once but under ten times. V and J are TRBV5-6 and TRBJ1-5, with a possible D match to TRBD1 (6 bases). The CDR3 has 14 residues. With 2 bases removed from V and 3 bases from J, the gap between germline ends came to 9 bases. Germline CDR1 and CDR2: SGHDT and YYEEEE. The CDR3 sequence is CASSFYRDNQPQHF. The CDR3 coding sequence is TGTGCCAGCAGCTTCTACAGGGACAATCAGCCCCAGCATTTT. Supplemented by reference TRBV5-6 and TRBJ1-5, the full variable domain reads DAGVTQSPTHLIKTRGQQVTLRCSPKSGHDTVSWYQQALGQGPQFIFQYYEEEERQRGNFPDRFSGHQFPNYSSELNVNALLLGDSALYLCASSFYRDNQPQHFGDGTRLSIL.

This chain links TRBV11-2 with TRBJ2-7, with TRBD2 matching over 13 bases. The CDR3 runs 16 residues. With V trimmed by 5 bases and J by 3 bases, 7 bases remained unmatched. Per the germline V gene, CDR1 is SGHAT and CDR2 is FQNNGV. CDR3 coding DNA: TGTGCCAGCAGCCAGGGGACTAGCGGGATAAGCTACGAGCAGTACTTC. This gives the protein CASSQGTSGISYEQYF.

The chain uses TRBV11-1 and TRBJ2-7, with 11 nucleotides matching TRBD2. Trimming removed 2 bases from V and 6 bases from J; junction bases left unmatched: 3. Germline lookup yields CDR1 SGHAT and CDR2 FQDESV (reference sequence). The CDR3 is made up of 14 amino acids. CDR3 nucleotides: TGTGCCAGCAGCTTAACCCTAGCGGGGGGCGAGCAGTACTTC. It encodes CASSLTLAGGEQYF.

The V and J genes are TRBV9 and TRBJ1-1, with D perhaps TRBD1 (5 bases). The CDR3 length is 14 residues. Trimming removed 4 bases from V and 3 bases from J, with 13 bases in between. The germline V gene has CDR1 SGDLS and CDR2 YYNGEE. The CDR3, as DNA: TGTGCCAGCAGCCTCACGGGGGGAGACACTGAAGCTTTCTTT. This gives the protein CASSLTGGDTEAFF.

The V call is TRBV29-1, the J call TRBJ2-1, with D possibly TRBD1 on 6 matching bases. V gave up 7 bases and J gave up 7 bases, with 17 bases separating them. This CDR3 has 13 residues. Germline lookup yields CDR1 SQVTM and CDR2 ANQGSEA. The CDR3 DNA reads TGCAGCGCCGGCCGGGGCAGGGGAAATGAGCAGTTCTTC. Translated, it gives CSAGRGRGNEQFF.

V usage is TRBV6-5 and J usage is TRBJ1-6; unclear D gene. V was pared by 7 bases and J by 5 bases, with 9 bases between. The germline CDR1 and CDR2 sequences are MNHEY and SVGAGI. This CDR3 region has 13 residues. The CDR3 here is CASNQVDNSPLHF. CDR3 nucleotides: TGTGCCAGCAATCAGGTCGATAATTCACCCCTCCACTTT.

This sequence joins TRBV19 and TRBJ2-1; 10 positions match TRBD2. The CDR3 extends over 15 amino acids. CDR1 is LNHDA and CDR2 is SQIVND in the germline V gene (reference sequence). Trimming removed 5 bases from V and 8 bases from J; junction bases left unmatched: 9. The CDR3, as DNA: TGTGCCAGTAGTTCGGGGACTAGCGAGGGTTATGAGCAGTTCTTC. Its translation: CASSSGTSEGYEQFF.

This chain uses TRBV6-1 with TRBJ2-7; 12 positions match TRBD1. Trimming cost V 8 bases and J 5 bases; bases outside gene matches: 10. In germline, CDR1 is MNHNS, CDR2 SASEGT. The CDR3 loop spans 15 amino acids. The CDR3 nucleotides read TGTGCCAGCGCCCCCGGGACAGGGGGCTTCAACGAGCAGTACTTC. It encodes CASAPGTGGFNEQYF.

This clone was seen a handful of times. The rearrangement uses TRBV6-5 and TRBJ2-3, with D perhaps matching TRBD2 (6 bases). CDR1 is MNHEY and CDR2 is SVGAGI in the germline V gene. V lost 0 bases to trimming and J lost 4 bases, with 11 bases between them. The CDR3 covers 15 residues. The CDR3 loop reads CASSYSTSSSDTQYF. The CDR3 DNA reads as TGTGCCAGCAGTTACTCGACTAGTTCCTCAGATACGCAGTATTTT.

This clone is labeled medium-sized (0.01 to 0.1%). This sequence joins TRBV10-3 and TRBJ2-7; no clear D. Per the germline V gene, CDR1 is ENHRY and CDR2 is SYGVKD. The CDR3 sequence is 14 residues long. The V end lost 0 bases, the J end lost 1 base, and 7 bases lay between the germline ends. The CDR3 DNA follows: TGTGCCATCAGTGAGTCTGAGGAGTCCTACGAGCAGTACTTC. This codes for CAISESEESYEQYF.

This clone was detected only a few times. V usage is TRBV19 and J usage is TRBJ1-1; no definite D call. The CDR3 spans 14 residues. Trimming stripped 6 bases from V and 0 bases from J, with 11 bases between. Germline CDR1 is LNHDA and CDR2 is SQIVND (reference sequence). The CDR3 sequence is CASSGDSMNTEAFF. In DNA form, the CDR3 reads TGTGCCAGTAGCGGGGATTCAATGAACACTGAAGCTTTCTTT.

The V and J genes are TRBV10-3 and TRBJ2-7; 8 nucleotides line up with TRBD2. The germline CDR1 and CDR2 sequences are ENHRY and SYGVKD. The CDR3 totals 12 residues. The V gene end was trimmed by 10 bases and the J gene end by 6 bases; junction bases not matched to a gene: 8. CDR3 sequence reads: CASSGRYSEQYF. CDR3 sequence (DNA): TGTGCCAGCAGCGGGAGATACTCCGAGCAGTACTTC.

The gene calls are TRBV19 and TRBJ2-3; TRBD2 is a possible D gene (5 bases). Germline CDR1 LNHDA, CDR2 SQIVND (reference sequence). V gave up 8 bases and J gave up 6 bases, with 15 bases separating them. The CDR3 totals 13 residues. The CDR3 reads CASHPPSSDTQYF. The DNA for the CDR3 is TGTGCCAGTCACCCCCCTAGCTCGGATACGCAGTATTTT.

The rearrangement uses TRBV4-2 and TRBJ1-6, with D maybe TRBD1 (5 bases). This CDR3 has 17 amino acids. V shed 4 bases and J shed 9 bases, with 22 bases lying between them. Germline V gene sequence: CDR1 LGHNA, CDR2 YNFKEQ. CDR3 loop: CASSLTSLGAGGSPLHF. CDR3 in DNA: TGTGCCAGCAGCCTGACCTCTTTAGGGGCCGGGGGTTCACCCCTCCACTTT.

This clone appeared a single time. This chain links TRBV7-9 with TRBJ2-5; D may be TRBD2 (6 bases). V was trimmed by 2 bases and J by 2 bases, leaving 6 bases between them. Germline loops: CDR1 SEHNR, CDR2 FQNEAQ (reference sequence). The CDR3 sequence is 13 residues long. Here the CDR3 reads CASSLLAQETQYF. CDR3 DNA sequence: TGTGCCAGCAGCTTACTAGCGCAAGAGACCCAGTACTTC.

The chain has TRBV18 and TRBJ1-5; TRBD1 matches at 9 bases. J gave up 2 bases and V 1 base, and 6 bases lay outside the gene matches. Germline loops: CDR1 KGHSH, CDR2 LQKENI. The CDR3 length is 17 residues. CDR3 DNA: TGTGCCAGCTCACCACGAACAGGGGGCGCGGGCAATCAGCCCCAGCATTTT. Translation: CASSPRTGGAGNQPQHF.

CDR3 region: CASSPPWSSGQETQYF. As DNA, the CDR3 is TGCGCCAGCAGCCCCCCCTGGTCTAGCGGGCAAGAGACCCAGTACTTC. This chain joins TRBV5-1 and TRBJ2-5, with 8 bases fitting TRBD2. Germline V CDR1 and CDR2: SGHRS, YFSETQ. This CDR3 region has 16 residues. V shed 4 bases, J shed 2 bases, and the junction held 10 bases outside the gene matches.

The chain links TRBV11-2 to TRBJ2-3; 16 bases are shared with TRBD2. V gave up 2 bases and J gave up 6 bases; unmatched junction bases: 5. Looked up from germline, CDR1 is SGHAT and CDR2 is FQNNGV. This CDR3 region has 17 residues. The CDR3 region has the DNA TGTGCCAGCAGCTTAACGGGACTAGCGGGGGGGCGGGATACGCAGTATTTT. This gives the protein CASSLTGLAGGRDTQYF.

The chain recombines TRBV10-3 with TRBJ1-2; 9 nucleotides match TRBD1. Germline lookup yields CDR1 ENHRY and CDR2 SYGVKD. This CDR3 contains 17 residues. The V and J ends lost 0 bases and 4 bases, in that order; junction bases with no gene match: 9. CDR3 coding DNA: TGTGCCATCAGTGAGTCCGGGACAGGGACCCGTGGCTATGGCTACACCTTC. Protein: CAISESGTGTRGYGYTF.

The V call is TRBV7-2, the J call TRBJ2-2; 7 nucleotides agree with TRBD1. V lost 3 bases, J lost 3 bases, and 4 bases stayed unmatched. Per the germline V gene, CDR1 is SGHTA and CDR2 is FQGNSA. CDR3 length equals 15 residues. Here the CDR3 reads CASSLGQSYTGELFF. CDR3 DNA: TGTGCCAGCAGCTTGGGACAGAGTTACACCGGGGAGCTGTTTTTT.

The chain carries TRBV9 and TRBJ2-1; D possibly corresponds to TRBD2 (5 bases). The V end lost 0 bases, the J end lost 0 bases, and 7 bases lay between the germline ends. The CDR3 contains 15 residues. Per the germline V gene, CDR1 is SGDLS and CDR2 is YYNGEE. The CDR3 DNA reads TGTGCCAGCAGCGTAGATGGAGGCTCCTACAATGAGCAGTTCTTC. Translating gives CASSVDGGSYNEQFF.

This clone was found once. CDR3: CASKTAMNTEAFF. The CDR3 bases are TGTGCCAGCAAAACAGCCATGAACACTGAAGCTTTCTTT. The chain carries TRBV7-9 and TRBJ1-1; D is undetermined. Germline V gives CDR1 SEHNR, CDR2 FQNEAQ (reference sequence). V was trimmed by 7 bases and J by 0 bases, leaving 9 bases between them. The CDR3 sequence is 13 residues long.

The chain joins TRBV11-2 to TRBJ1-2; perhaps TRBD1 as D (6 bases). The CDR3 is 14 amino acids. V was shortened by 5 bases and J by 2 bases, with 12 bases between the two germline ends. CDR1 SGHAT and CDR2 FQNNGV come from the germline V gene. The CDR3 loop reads CASSTSTGNYGYTF. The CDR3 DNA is TGTGCCAGCAGCACCTCGACAGGAAACTATGGCTACACCTTC.

DNA of the CDR3: TGTGCCAGCTCACTCCCGACTAGCGGGGGGATCGGCGAGCAGTACTTC. It is translated as CASSLPTSGGIGEQYF. This chain connects TRBV18 to TRBJ2-7, with 13 bases identical to TRBD2. The CDR3 is 16 amino acids. Germline CDR1 reads KGHSH; CDR2 reads LQKENI. The V and J ends lost 4 bases and 6 bases, in that order; junction bases with no gene match: 9. Drawing the rest from reference TRBV18 and TRBJ2-7, the complete variable domain is NAGVMQNPRHLVRRRGQEARLRCSPMKGHSHVYWYRQLPEEGLKFMVYLQKENIIDESGMPKERFSAEFPKEGPSILRIQQVVRGDSAAYFCASSLPTSGGIGEQYFGPGTRLTVT.